The entry that follows covers one T cell receptor beta chain sequence. Its antigen is still unknown. This sample is drawn from a study of T cell responses to AZD1222 COVID-19 vaccine. The wider study: Second-dose groups at about 4 or about 12 weeks were pooled. Study outcomes and limitations: Variant regions that are unmutated are reportedly the target of nearly half of spike-specific TCRs. It should be noted that donors were predominantly white British and more often female, and clonal diversity was possibly underestimated.

Trimming took 4 bases from V and 3 from J, leaving 13 bases between them. The CDR3 is made up of 15 amino acids. Germline assignment: CDR1 MGHRA and CDR2 YSYEKL. Clones were sequenced by immunoSEQ multiplex PCR, and TCRdb holds only the in-frame ones, with some missing. The table has around 160,000 clones, 93% seen once. The chain is built from TRBV4-1 and TRBJ1-5; D perhaps matches TRBD1 (6 bases). Sequences were derived from peripheral blood, sampled on day 0 of AZD1222 vaccination. The origin of this receptor is an adult in good health. CDR3 loop: CASSLRDTHNQPQHF. In DNA form, the CDR3 reads TGCGCCAGCAGCCTCCGGGACACTCACAATCAGCCCCAGCATTTT.